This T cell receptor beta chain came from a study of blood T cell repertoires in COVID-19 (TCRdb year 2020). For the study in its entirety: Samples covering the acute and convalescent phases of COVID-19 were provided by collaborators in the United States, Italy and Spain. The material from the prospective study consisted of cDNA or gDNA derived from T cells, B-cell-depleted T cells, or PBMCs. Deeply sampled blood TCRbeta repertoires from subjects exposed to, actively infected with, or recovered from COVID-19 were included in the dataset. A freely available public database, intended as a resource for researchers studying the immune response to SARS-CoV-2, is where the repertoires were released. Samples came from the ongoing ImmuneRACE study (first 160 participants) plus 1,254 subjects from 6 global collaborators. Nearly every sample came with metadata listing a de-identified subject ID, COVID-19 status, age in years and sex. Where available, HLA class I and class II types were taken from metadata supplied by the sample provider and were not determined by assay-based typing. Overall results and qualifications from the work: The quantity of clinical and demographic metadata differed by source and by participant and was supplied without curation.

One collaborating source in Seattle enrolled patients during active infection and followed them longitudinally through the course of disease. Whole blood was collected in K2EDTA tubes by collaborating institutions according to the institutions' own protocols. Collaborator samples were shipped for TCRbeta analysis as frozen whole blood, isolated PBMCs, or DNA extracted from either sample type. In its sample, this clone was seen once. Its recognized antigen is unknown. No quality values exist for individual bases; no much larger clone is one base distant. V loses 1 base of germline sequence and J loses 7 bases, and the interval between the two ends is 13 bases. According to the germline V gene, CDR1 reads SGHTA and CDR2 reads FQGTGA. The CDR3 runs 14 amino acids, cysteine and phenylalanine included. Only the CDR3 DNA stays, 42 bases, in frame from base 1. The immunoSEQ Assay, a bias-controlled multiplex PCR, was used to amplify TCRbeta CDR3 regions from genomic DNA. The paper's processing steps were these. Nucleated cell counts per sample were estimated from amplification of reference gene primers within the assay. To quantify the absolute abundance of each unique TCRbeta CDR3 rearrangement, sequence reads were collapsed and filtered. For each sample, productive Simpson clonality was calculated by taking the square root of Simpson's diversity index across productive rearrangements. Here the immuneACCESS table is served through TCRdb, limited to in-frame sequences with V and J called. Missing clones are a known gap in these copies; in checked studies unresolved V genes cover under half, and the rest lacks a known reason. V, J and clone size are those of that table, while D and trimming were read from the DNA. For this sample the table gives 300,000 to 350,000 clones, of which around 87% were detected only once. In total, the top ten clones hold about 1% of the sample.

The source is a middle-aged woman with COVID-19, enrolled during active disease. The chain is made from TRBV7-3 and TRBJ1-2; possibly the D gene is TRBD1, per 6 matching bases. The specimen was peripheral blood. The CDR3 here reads CASSLRGAGAGYTF. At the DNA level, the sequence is TGTGCCAGCAGCTTAAGAGGGGCAGGGGCTGGCTACACCTTC.